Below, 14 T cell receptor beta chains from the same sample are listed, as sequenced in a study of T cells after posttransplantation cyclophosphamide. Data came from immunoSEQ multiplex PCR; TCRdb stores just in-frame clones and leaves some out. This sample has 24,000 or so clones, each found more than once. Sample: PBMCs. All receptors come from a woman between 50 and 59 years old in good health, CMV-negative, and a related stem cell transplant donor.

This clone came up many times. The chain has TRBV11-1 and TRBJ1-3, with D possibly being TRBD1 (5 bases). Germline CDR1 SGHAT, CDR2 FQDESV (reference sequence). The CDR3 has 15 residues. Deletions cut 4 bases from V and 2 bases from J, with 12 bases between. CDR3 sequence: CASSSSGQAGNTIYF. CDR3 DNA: TGTGCCAGCAGCTCTTCAGGGCAAGCTGGAAACACCATATATTTT. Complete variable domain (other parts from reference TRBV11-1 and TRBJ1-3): EAEVAQSPRYKITEKSQAVAFWCDPISGHATLYWYRQILGQGPELLVQFQDESVVDDSQLPKDRFSAERLKGVDSTLKIQPAELGDSAMYLCASSSSGQAGNTIYFGEGSWLTVV.

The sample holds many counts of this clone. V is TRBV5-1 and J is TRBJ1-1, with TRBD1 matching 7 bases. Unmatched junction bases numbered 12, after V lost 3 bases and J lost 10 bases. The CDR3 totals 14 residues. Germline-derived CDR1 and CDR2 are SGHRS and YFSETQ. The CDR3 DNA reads TGCGCCAGCAGCTCGGGACAGACCCCGGAGGTAGCTTTCTTT. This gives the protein CASSSGQTPEVAFF.

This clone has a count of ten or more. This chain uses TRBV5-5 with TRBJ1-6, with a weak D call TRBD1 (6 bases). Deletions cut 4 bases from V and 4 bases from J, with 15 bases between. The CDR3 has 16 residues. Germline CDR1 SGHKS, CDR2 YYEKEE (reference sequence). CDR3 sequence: CASSPTGVTYNSPLHF. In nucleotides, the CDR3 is TGTGCCAGCAGCCCGACAGGAGTTACTTATAATTCACCCCTCCACTTT.

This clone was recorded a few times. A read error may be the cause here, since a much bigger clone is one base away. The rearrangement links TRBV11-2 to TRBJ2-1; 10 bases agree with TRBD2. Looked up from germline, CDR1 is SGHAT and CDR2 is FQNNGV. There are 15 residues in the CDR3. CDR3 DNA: TGTGCCAGCAGTCTACTAGCGGGGTCCTACGATGAGCAGTTCTTC. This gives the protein CASSLLAGSYDEQFF.

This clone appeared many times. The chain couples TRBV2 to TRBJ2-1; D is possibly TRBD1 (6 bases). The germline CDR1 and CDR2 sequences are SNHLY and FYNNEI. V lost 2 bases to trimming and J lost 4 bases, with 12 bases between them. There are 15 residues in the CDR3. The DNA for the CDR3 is TGTGCCAGCAGTGAATTGGGACAAGGATACAATGAGCAGTTCTTC. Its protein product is CASSELGQGYNEQFF.

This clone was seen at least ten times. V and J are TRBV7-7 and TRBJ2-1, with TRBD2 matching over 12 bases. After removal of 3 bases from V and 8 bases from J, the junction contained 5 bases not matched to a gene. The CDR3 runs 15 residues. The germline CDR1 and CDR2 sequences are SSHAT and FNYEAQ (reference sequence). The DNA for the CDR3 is TGTGCCAGCAGCTTGGGTCGACTAGCGGGAGATGAGCAGTTCTTC. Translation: CASSLGRLAGDEQFF.

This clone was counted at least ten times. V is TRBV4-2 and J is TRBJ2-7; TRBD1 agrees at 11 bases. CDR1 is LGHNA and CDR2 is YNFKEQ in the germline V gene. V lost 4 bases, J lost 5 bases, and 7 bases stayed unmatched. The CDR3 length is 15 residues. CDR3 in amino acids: CASSPRTGGFDEQYF. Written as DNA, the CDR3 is TGTGCCAGCAGCCCGAGGACAGGGGGCTTTGACGAGCAGTACTTC.

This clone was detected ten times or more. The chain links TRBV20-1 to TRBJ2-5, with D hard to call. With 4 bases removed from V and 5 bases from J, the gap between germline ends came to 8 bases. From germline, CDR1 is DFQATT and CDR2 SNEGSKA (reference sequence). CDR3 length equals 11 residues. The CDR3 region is CSATSHETQYF. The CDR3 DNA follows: TGCAGTGCTACCAGTCACGAGACCCAGTACTTC.

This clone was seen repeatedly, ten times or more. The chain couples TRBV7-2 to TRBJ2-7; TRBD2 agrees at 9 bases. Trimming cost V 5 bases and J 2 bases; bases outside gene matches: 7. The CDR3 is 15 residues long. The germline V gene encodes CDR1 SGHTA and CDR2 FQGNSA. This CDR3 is CASSLKAGGPYEQYF. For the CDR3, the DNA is TGTGCCAGCAGCCTAAAGGCGGGAGGGCCCTACGAGCAGTACTTC.

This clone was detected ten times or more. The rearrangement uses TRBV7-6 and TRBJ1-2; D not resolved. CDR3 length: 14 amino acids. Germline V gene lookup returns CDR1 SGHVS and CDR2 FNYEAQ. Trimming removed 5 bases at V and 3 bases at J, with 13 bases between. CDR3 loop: CASSPNPGDYGYTF. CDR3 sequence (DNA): TGTGCCAGCAGCCCCAACCCCGGGGACTATGGCTACACCTTC.

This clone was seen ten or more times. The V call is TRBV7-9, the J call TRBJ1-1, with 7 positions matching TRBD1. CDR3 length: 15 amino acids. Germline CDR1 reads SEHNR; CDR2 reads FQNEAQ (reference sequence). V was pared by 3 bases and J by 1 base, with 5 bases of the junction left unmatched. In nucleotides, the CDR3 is TGTGCCAGCAGCTTTCGACAGGGACAGAACACTGAAGCTTTCTTT. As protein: CASSFRQGQNTEAFF.

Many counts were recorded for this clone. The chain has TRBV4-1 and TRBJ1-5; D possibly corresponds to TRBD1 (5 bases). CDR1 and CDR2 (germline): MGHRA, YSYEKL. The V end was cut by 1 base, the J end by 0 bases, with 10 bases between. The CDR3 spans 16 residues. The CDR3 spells CASSQGLGGSNQPQHF. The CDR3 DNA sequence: TGCGCCAGCAGCCAAGGTTTGGGGGGTAGCAATCAGCCCCAGCATTTT.

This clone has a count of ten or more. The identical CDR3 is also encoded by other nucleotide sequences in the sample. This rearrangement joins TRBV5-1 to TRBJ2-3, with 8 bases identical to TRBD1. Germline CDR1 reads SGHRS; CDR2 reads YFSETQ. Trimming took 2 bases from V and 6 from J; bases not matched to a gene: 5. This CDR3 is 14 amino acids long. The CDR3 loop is CASSLGQGPDTQYF. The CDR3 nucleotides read TGCGCCAGCAGCTTAGGACAGGGCCCCGATACGCAGTATTTT.

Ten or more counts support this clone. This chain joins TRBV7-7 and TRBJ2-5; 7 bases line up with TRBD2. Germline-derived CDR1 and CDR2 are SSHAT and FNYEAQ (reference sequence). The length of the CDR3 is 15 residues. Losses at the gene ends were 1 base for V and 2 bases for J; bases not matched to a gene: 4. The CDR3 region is CASSLVGGGQETQYF. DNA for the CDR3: TGTGCCAGCAGCTTAGTTGGGGGAGGGCAAGAGACCCAGTACTTC.